This TCR beta chain stems from a study of cytomegalovirus exposure and HLA in healthy donors. Between the trimmed V and J ends, which lost 2 bases and 5 bases, there was a span of 13 bases. Germline values: CDR1 SGHRS, CDR2 YFSETQ. This CDR3 comprises 15 residues. This PCR relied on a set of 60 Vbeta primers and 13 Jbeta primers. Original data processing: A later analysis counted around 74 million unique TCR beta chains, around 12 million shared. Libraries were prepared by immunoSEQ multiplex PCR; TCRdb keeps only in-frame clonotypes and omits some of them. V, J and clone size reflect that table, while D and trimming were determined from the DNA. In all, the sample yields approximately 130,000 clones.

The clonotype comes from an older woman in good health and CMV-seronegative. The V gene is TRBV5-1, the J gene TRBJ1-4; TRBD1 might be the D (5 bases). What was sequenced was PBMCs. CDR3 region: CASSFSPGVNEKLFF. CDR3 nucleotides: TGCGCCAGCAGCTTCAGCCCGGGGGTAAATGAAAAACTGTTTTTT. The full variable domain, completed using reference TRBV5-1 and TRBJ1-4, is KAGVTQTPRYLIKTRGQQVTLSCSPISGHRSVSWYQQTPGQGLQFLFEYFSETQRNKGNFPGRFSGRQFSNSRSEMNVSTLELGDSALYLCASSFSPGVNEKLFFGSGTQLSVL.